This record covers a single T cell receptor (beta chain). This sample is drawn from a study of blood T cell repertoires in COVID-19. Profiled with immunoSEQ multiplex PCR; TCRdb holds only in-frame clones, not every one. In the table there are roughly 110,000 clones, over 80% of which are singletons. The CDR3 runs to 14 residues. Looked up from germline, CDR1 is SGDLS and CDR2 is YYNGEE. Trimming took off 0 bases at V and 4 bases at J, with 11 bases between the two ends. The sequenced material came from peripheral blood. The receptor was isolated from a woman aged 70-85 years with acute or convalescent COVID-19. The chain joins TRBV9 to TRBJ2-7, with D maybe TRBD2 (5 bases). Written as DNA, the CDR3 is TGTGCCAGCAGCGTAGGAGGGCAGTCTTACGAGCAGTACTTC. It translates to CASSVGGQSYEQYF.